This T cell receptor beta chain was observed in a study of blood T cell repertoires in COVID-19. At the level of the study: The United States, Italy and Spain provided the acute and convalescent COVID-19 samples. Nucleic acid was either cDNA or gDNA, and it came from T cells, B-cell-depleted T cells, or PBMCs.

Participants' reported clinical history set cohort assignment. The CDR3 is 18 residues long. V lost 3 bases, J lost 0 bases, and 14 bases lay in between. Germline CDR1 is KGHDR and CDR2 is SFDVKD. Methods used by the authors: From reference gene primer amplification, estimates of nucleated cell counts were derived. TCRdb's copy holds only in-frame clones and misses some; the assay was immunoSEQ multiplex PCR. The DNA gave D and trimming, while V, J and clone size come from that table. The sample yields over 350,000 clones, around 89% seen once. The chain recombines TRBV24-1 with TRBJ2-6; D is perhaps TRBD1 (5 bases). Sequencing was done on a sample of PBMCs or T cells enriched from blood (not recorded which). This clonotype was sampled from a woman in her thirties with acute COVID-19. Written as DNA, the CDR3 is TGTGCCACCAGTGATACCCGGACACCCTCCTCTGGGGCCAACGTCCTGACTTTC. Translated, it gives CATSDTRTPSSGANVLTF.